The rows below give T cell receptor beta chains drawn from one sample of a study of CD8 T cells in ankylosing spondylitis. TCRdb passed the 5' RACE reads through MiXCR, listing each CDR3 protein once. This sample has about 300,000 distinct CDR3 sequences, with more than 20% found just once. What was sequenced was blood, either unsorted or a sorted T cell fraction (not recorded which). Source of these receptors: a female donor with ankylosing spondylitis or in good health (not recorded which). CDR3s include the opening cysteine and the closing phenylalanine or tryptophan. The D gene is left open where the match is weak. Not all rows give a size; the values are once, few, many and, for expanded clones, a class.

J gene: TRBJ2-7
clone size: -
D gene: -
V gene: TRBV4-3
CDR3 length: 16
CDR3 DNA: TGCGCCAGCAGCCAAGGTCTGGCAGGGACGTCCTACGAGCAGTACTTC
CDR3 protein: CASSQGLAGTSYEQYF

J gene: TRBJ1-5
clone size: -
D gene: -
V gene: TRBV30
CDR3 length: 16
CDR3 DNA: TGTGCCTGGAGTGTACTAGGTCAGGTGAACAATCAGCCCCAGCATTTT
CDR3 protein: CAWSVLGQVNNQPQHF

J gene: TRBJ1-5
clone size: -
D gene: -
V gene: TRBV19
CDR3 length: 13
CDR3 DNA: TGTGCCAGCCTCGGTAGGGGCAATCAGCCCCAGCATTTT
CDR3 protein: CASLGRGNQPQHF

J gene: TRBJ2-5
clone size: -
D gene: -
V gene: TRBV7-2
CDR3 length: 13
CDR3 DNA: TGTGCCAGCAGCCACCGCGGGCGGGAGACCCAGTACTTC
CDR3 protein: CASSHRGRETQYF

J gene: TRBJ2-1
clone size: -
D gene: -
V gene: TRBV20-1
CDR3 length: 14
CDR3 DNA: TGCAGTGCTAGAGTCCCGGCGGGCGGCGATGAGCAGTTCTTC
CDR3 protein: CSARVPAGGDEQFF

J gene: TRBJ2-7
clone size: -
D gene: TRBD2
V gene: TRBV6-2/TRBV6-3
CDR3 length: 15
CDR3 DNA: TGTGCCAGCAGTCGGGAGGGGCAGGGGAGCCGCGAGCAGTACTTC
CDR3 protein: CASSREGQGSREQYF

J gene: TRBJ2-5
clone size: many
D gene: -
V gene: TRBV20-1
CDR3 length: 12
CDR3 DNA: TGCAGTGCTGTGAAGTTCCAAGAGACCCAGTACTTC
CDR3 protein: CSAVKFQETQYF

J gene: TRBJ2-3
clone size: few
D gene: -
V gene: TRBV6-1
CDR3 length: 15
CDR3 DNA: TGTGCCAGCACCTTCACAGGCGGTAGCACAGATACGCAGTATTTT
CDR3 protein: CASTFTGGSTDTQYF

J gene: TRBJ2-1
clone size: few
D gene: -
V gene: TRBV20-1
CDR3 length: 12
CDR3 DNA: TGCAGTGCTACGAAAAGCTACAATGAGCAGTTCTTC
CDR3 protein: CSATKSYNEQFF

J gene: TRBJ2-3
clone size: -
D gene: -
V gene: TRBV10-2
CDR3 length: 16
CDR3 DNA: TGCGCCAGCAGACAAGGACCTTCACCCCAAACAGATACGCAGTATTTT
CDR3 protein: CASRQGPSPQTDTQYF

J gene: TRBJ1-3
clone size: many
D gene: -
V gene: TRBV12-3/TRBV12-4
CDR3 length: 15
CDR3 DNA: TGTGCCAGCACCCCAGACAGGAGCTCTGGAAACACCATATATTTT
CDR3 protein: CASTPDRSSGNTIYF

J gene: TRBJ2-6
clone size: few
D gene: -
V gene: TRBV28
CDR3 length: 15
CDR3 DNA: TGTGCCAGCGGCCGTACGGGATCTGGGGCCAACGTCCTGACTTTC
CDR3 protein: CASGRTGSGANVLTF